A single TCR beta chain is shown here with its context. Its target is not known. Using RNA template, CDR3s of TCR alpha and beta were amplified with iRepertoire arm-PCR. Tissue mRNA or PBMC total RNA, 100-400 ng, went into one-step reverse transcription and amplification. MiXCR, run by TCRdb on the multiplex PCR reads, gives a single entry per CDR3 protein. This table has 9,500 to 15,000 distinct CDR3 sequences, about 30% appearing once. Germline V gene data show CDR1 as SNHLY and CDR2 as FYNNEI. This CDR3 is built from 16 residues. V gave up 2 bases and J gave up 10 bases; unmatched junction bases: 7. The entry originates in a study of glioma-infiltrating T cells. Whole-study findings and limits: Gliomas, especially low-grade, showed above-expected tissue-blood divergence; non-neoplastic patients showed below.

Sequenced sample: glioma tissue, nonneoplastic brain tissue, or PBMCs (not recorded which). The clonotype was recovered from a human donor with low-grade glioma or glioblastoma, undergoing nonglioma brain surgery, or in good health (not recorded which). V is TRBV2 and J is TRBJ2-1; 14 bases are shared with TRBD2. CDR3 in DNA: TGTGCCAGCAGTGAACCGACTAGCGGGAGGGCCGGAGAGCAGTTCTTC. This sequence encodes CASSEPTSGRAGEQFF.